The 20 T cell receptor beta chains in this list originate from one sample, sequenced in a study of shared clonotypes between healthy human individuals. The protocol was immunoSEQ multiplex PCR, while the TCRdb copy is restricted to in-frame clones and leaves out a portion. The data hold 110,000 or so clones, with more than 65% observed a single time. What was sequenced was memory CD8+ T cells sorted from blood. The sample's subset: CD45RO+ cells pooled with CCR7-negative TemRA cells. All receptors derive from a woman aged 25 to 39 in good health.

The genes are TRBV27 and TRBJ1-3; tentative D call: TRBD1 (5 bases). The V gene's germline CDR1 is MNHEY and CDR2 SMNVEV (reference sequence). CDR3 length: 11 amino acids. V shed 10 bases and J shed 4 bases, with 8 bases lying between them. CDR3 DNA sequence: TGTGCCACCAGGGCGGGAAACACCATATATTTT. Encoded protein: CATRAGNTIYF.

V is TRBV6-5 and J is TRBJ2-2; 7 bases map to TRBD2. The CDR3 runs to 16 residues. The germline V gene has CDR1 MNHEY and CDR2 SVGAGI. V was clipped by 0 bases and J by 5 bases; unmatched bases: 6. CDR3 bases: TGTGCCAGCAGTTACTCGGCGGGAGCGGGGACCGGGGAGCTGTTTTTT. Encoded protein: CASSYSAGAGTGELFF.

The genes are TRBV6-5 and TRBJ2-3, with D possibly TRBD1 on 5 matching bases. V was shortened by 5 bases and J by 6 bases, with 18 bases between the two germline ends. The CDR3 consists of 15 residues. In germline, CDR1 is MNHEY, CDR2 SVGAGI. The CDR3 protein is CASSRSLQGSDTQYF. As DNA, the CDR3 is TGTGCCAGCAGTCGATCCCTTCAGGGCTCCGATACGCAGTATTTT.

In this sample, this clone turned up a few times. V usage is TRBV11-3 and J usage is TRBJ2-1; D not resolved. The V gene lost 1 base and the J gene lost 0 bases, with 13 bases spanning the gap. The CDR3 runs to 17 residues. Germline V gene sequence: CDR1 SGHNT, CDR2 YENEEA. The DNA of the CDR3 is TGTGCCAGCAGCTTAGGGCCTCAGGAGAGCTCCTACAATGAGCAGTTCTTC. Translation: CASSLGPQESSYNEQFF.

V is TRBV2 and J is TRBJ2-7; D unclear. The CDR3 spans 15 residues. Germline values: CDR1 SNHLY, CDR2 FYNNEI. Trimming shortened V by 8 bases and J by 6 bases, and 23 bases separated the two germline ends. DNA of the CDR3: TGTGCCAGCCTCGTCCTCGGTCAGTTTCGTGGCGAGCAGTACTTC. This codes for CASLVLGQFRGEQYF. Full variable domain (remainder filled in from reference TRBV2 and TRBJ2-7): EPEVTQTPSHQVTQMGQEVILRCVPISNHLYFYWYRQILGQKVEFLVSFYNNEISEKSEIFDDQFSVERPDGSNFTLKIRSTKLEDSAMYFCASLVLGQFRGEQYFGPGTRLTVT.

This clone was seen more than once but under ten times. V is TRBV25-1 and J is TRBJ2-7, with D hard to call. This CDR3 is 12 amino acids long. The germline V gene has CDR1 MGHDK and CDR2 SYGVNS. Trimming pared 4 bases from V and 3 bases from J, leaving 7 bases between. The CDR3 nucleotides are TGTGCCAGCAGTGCGAACAGCTACGAGCAGTACTTC. Translation: CASSANSYEQYF.

The rearrangement uses TRBV2 and TRBJ2-5, with 11 bases lining up with TRBD2. Germline-derived CDR1 and CDR2 are SNHLY and FYNNEI. The V segment lost 7 bases and the J segment 3 bases; nucleotides outside the gene matches: 7. CDR3 length equals 15 residues. The CDR3 DNA reads as TGTGCCAGCAACCAACTAGCGGGAGTGGAAGAGACCCAGTACTTC. As protein: CASNQLAGVEETQYF.

This clone was recorded a few times. The V and J genes are TRBV18 and TRBJ1-1, with D unresolved. This CDR3 region has 14 residues. V was shortened by 0 bases and J by 4 bases, with 9 bases between the two germline ends. CDR1 and CDR2 (germline): KGHSH, LQKENI. CDR3 sequence reads: CASSPPIGSTEAFF. The CDR3 bases are TGTGCCAGCTCACCACCGATAGGGTCCACTGAAGCTTTCTTT.

The V and J genes are TRBV27 and TRBJ1-2; a possible D gene is TRBD1 (5 bases). This CDR3 is built from 20 residues. Looked up from germline, CDR1 is MNHEY and CDR2 is SMNVEV (reference sequence). The V end was cut by 6 bases, the J end by 4 bases, with 33 bases between. The CDR3 reads CASRPPATGGKGAFTYGYTF. The CDR3 nucleotides read TGTGCCAGCAGGCCCCCCGCGACTGGGGGAAAAGGGGCGTTCACCTATGGCTACACCTTC.

This chain joins TRBV4-1 and TRBJ2-1; 10 bases match TRBD2. V was pared by 1 base and J by 4 bases, with 7 bases of the junction left unmatched. Germline V lookup: CDR1 MGHRA, CDR2 YSYEKL. The CDR3 length is 17 residues. The CDR3 loop is CASSQGGLLAGYNEQFF. Written as DNA, the CDR3 is TGCGCCAGCAGCCAAGGGGGCCTACTAGCGGGGTACAATGAGCAGTTCTTC.

This clone was detected many times. This chain connects TRBV6-5 to TRBJ1-1, with TRBD1 matching 10 bases. The CDR3 runs 13 residues. Germline loops: CDR1 MNHEY, CDR2 SVGAGI. J gave up 3 bases and V 5 bases, and 0 bases lay outside the gene matches. The CDR3 bases are TGTGCCAGCAGTGACAGGGGGCACACTGAAGCTTTCTTT. Amino acid sequence: CASSDRGHTEAFF.

Only one count was recorded for this clone. The V gene is TRBV7-2, the J gene TRBJ1-1; no clear D. V lost 2 bases and J lost 10, with 17 bases in between. The CDR3 length is 14 residues. Germline V gene lookup returns CDR1 SGHTA and CDR2 FQGNSA. In DNA form, the CDR3 reads TGTGCCAGCAGCTTAATCGAGGTCACCGGGAGAGCTTTCTTT. Its translation is CASSLIEVTGRAFF.

The V and J genes are TRBV10-2 and TRBJ1-5; no definite D call. V dropped 3 bases and J dropped 1 base, with 10 bases sitting between them. The CDR3 totals 15 residues. Germline values: CDR1 WSHSY, CDR2 SAAADI. The CDR3 loop reads CASSDSGRSNQPQHF. CDR3 coding DNA: TGCGCCAGCAGTGACTCTGGACGAAGCAATCAGCCCCAGCATTTT.

The gene calls are TRBV13 and TRBJ2-1, with a weak D call TRBD2 (5 bases). V was pared by 5 bases and J by 8 bases, with 10 bases between. The CDR3 length is 12 residues. Germline V lookup: CDR1 PRHDT, CDR2 FYEKMQ (reference sequence). CDR3 amino acids: CASSGARDEQFF. CDR3 DNA sequence: TGTGCCAGCAGCGGAGCGAGGGATGAGCAGTTCTTC. Variable domain in full (rest from reference TRBV13 and TRBJ2-1): AAGVIQSPRHLIKEKRETATLKCYPIPRHDTVYWYQQGPGQDPQFLISFYEKMQSDKGSIPDRFSAQQFSDYHSELNMSSLELGDSALYFCASSGARDEQFFGPGTRLTVL.

The V call is TRBV7-3, the J call TRBJ2-2; D unresolved. This CDR3 region has 14 residues. Germline CDR1 reads SGHTA; CDR2 reads FQGTGA. The V gene lost 5 bases and the J gene lost 5 bases, with 12 bases spanning the gap. CDR3 sequence reads: CASSPLIGTGELFF. The CDR3 coding sequence is TGTGCCAGCAGCCCGCTTATCGGAACCGGGGAGCTGTTTTTT. Drawing the rest from reference TRBV7-3 and TRBJ2-2, the complete variable domain is GAGVSQTPSNKVTEKGKYVELRCDPISGHTALYWYRQSLGQGPEFLIYFQGTGAADDSGLPNDRFFAVRPEGSVSTLKIQRTERGDSAVYLCASSPLIGTGELFFGEGSRLTVL.

This chain connects TRBV4-1 to TRBJ2-4; no clear D gene. Trimming removed 3 bases at V and 5 bases at J, with 8 bases between. Germline V lookup: CDR1 MGHRA, CDR2 YSYEKL. This CDR3 spans 13 amino acids. The CDR3 coding sequence is TGCGCCAGCAGCCATGTGGCAGAAAACATTCAGTACTTC. Its translation is CASSHVAENIQYF.

About this clone itself: A single base separates this from a much larger clone, so it may be a read error. The same CDR3 also results from other DNA sequences found in this sample. The chain combines TRBV6-5 with TRBJ2-7, with TRBD1 identical over 9 bases. V lost 4 bases to trimming and J lost 3 bases; unmatched junction nucleotides: 4. This CDR3 has 14 residues. The germline gives CDR1 MNHEY, CDR2 SVGAGI. CDR3 residues: CASSSGTGIYEQYF. In DNA, the CDR3 is TGTGCCAGCAGTTCCGGGACAGGGATCTACGAGCAGTACTTC.

The genes are TRBV6-4 and TRBJ1-1; D gene unclear. Germline CDR1 MRHNA, CDR2 SNTAGT. CDR3 length: 14 amino acids. Trimming left V 3 bases short and J 4 bases short, with 12 bases between. CDR3 in amino acids: CASSEGGWGTEAFF. CDR3 in DNA: TGTGCCAGCAGTGAGGGAGGTTGGGGCACTGAAGCTTTCTTT.

The sample holds a few counts of this clone. The J gene is TRBJ2-5, the V gene TRBV25-1; perhaps TRBD1 as D (5 bases). The V and J ends lost 1 base and 1 base respectively, with 10 bases between them. The CDR3 sequence is 15 residues long. Per germline, CDR1 MGHDK and CDR2 SYGVNS. The CDR3 DNA reads as TGTGCCAGCAGTGAATCCGCAGGGCCCCAAGAGACCCAGTACTTC. This translates into CASSESAGPQETQYF. Based on the CDR3 plus reference TRBV25-1 and TRBJ2-5, the full variable domain is EADIYQTPRYLVIGTGKKITLECSQTMGHDKMYWYQQDPGMELHLIHYSYGVNSTEKGDLSSESTVSRIRTEHFPLTLESARPSHTSQYLCASSESAGPQETQYFGPGTRLLVL.

The table lists this clone with a few counts. V gene TRBV28 combines with J gene TRBJ2-5, with 7 nucleotides matching TRBD1. The J call is in doubt because the DNA end fits TRBJ2-7 better. Germline V lookup: CDR1 MDHEN, CDR2 SYDVKM. The CDR3 consists of 17 residues. The CDR3 DNA reads as TGTGCCAGCAGTTCCCCGACAGGGCCTTCAAACATATACGAGCAGTACTTC. Amino acids: CASSSPTGPSNIYEQYF.